This TCR beta chain is drawn from a study of blood T cell repertoires in COVID-19. Libraries were prepared by immunoSEQ multiplex PCR; TCRdb keeps only in-frame clonotypes and omits some of them. Here the sample spans approximately 300,000 clones, 85% to 90% being singletons. The V and J ends lost 1 base and 5 bases, in that order; junction bases with no gene match: 5. The CDR3 totals 14 residues. Germline CDR1 is GTSNPN and CDR2 is SVGIG (reference sequence). Sequenced input: PBMCs or T cells enriched from blood (not recorded which). V gene TRBV30 combines with J gene TRBJ1-2, with 9 bases that match TRBD1. This receptor was identified in a young woman who had recovered from COVID-19. CDR3 bases: TGTGCCTGGAGTGAACAGGGGGCTTTATATGGCTACACCTTC. This gives the protein CAWSEQGALYGYTF.